Below, 11 T cell receptor beta chains from the same sample are listed, as sequenced in a study of blood T cell repertoires in COVID-19. Some clones are missing from TCRdb's copy, which holds only in-frame ones; the method was immunoSEQ multiplex PCR. The sample lists about 300,000 clones, more than 85% occurring once. The sequenced material came from peripheral blood. Every receptor here comes from a man in his 70s with acute or convalescent COVID-19.

This chain connects TRBV6-6 to TRBJ1-5; weak D call: TRBD1 (5 bases). The CDR3 contains 17 residues. Trimming shortened V by 5 bases and J by 1 base, and 18 bases separated the two germline ends. From germline, CDR1 is MNHNY and CDR2 SVGAGI (reference sequence). The CDR3 bases are TGTGCCAGCAGTCACCTACCGCTCGGGGGGAGCAATCAGCCCCAGCATTTT. This gives the protein CASSHLPLGGSNQPQHF.

This chain joins TRBV21-1 and TRBJ2-2; TRBD1 is the table's D call, not checked against the DNA. TRBV21-1 is shown as a pseudogene. The CDR3 extends over 17 amino acids. CDR3 bases: TGTGCCAGCAGCAAAGCCGGGACAGGGGTCTTCACCGGGGAGCTGTTTTTT. Protein: CASSKAGTGVFTGELFF.

The chain recombines TRBV6-2 or TRBV6-3 with TRBJ2-7; 10 nucleotides align to TRBD2. Germline CDR1 reads MNHEY; CDR2 reads SVGEGT. CDR3 length: 16 amino acids. The V and J ends lost 2 bases and 4 bases, in that order; junction bases with no gene match: 8. CDR3 residues: CASSYGLAGVGYEQYF. The CDR3 DNA is TGTGCCAGCAGTTACGGGCTAGCGGGAGTAGGTTACGAGCAGTACTTC.

V is TRBV30 and J is TRBJ1-1; maybe TRBD1 (6 bases). Trimming took off 3 bases at V and 2 bases at J, with 10 bases between the two ends. The CDR3 runs to 13 residues. Per the germline V gene, CDR1 is GTSNPN and CDR2 is SVGIG (reference sequence). The CDR3 sequence: CAWSAGANTEAFF. In nucleotides, the CDR3 is TGTGCCTGGAGCGCGGGGGCTAACACTGAAGCTTTCTTT. The complete variable domain, with remaining parts taken from reference TRBV30 and TRBJ1-1, reads SQTIHQWPATLVQPVGSPLSLECTVEGTSNPNLYWYRQAAGRGLQLLFYSVGIGQISSEVPQNLSASRPQDRQFILSSKKLLLSDSGFYLCAWSAGANTEAFFGQGTRLTVV.

The rearrangement uses TRBV29-1 and TRBJ2-1; D not certain. The V and J ends lost 5 bases and 3 bases respectively, with 8 bases between them. Germline V lookup: CDR1 SQVTM, CDR2 ANQGSEA. There are 12 residues in the CDR3. The CDR3 region has the DNA TGCAGCGTTCTGCTAGTCTACAATGAGCAGTTCTTC. Translated, it gives CSVLLVYNEQFF.

This chain uses TRBV5-6 with TRBJ2-3; weak D call: TRBD2 (6 bases). Germline-derived CDR1 and CDR2 are SGHDT and YYEEEE. Trimming took off 4 bases at V and 6 bases at J, with 15 bases between the two ends. The CDR3 extends over 14 amino acids. This chain's CDR3 is CASSPAPSADTQYF. CDR3 nucleotide sequence: TGTGCCAGCAGCCCGGCCCCTAGCGCTGATACGCAGTATTTT.

This chain links TRBV7-9 with TRBJ1-6, with D perhaps matching TRBD1 (6 bases). Germline CDR1 SEHNR, CDR2 FQNEAQ (reference sequence). The ends were cut back, 5 bases at V and 6 bases at J, with 17 bases in the middle. The CDR3 sequence is 16 residues long. The CDR3 loop is CASSPSPTGRNSPLHF. CDR3 DNA: TGTGCCAGCAGCCCGTCGCCGACAGGTCGTAATTCACCCCTCCACTTT. The full variable domain, its missing parts supplied by reference TRBV7-9 and TRBJ1-6, is DTGVSQNPRHKITKRGQNVTFRCDPISEHNRLYWYRQTLGQGPEFLTYFQNEAQLEKSRLLSDRFSAERPKGSFSTLEIQRTEQGDSAMYLCASSPSPTGRNSPLHFGNGTRLTVT.

The rearrangement links TRBV4-2 to TRBJ1-2; 9 bases align to TRBD1. The CDR3 has 17 residues. The germline CDR1 and CDR2 sequences are LGHNA and YNFKEQ. After removal of 1 base from V and 7 bases from J, the junction contained 13 bases not matched to a gene. The CDR3 nucleotides are TGTGCCAGCAGCCAAGCTCCGGGACAGGGCCCCTCTCGTGGCTACACCTTC. Protein: CASSQAPGQGPSRGYTF.

The gene calls are TRBV5-1 and TRBJ1-1, with 7 bases aligning to TRBD1. This CDR3 comprises 14 residues. Trimming at V came to 5 bases and at J to 1 base, leaving 5 bases not matched to a gene. Germline lookup yields CDR1 SGHRS and CDR2 YFSETQ. The CDR3 loop is CASRIGTANTEAFF. The CDR3, as DNA: TGCGCCAGCAGGATCGGGACAGCGAACACTGAAGCTTTCTTT.

This chain connects TRBV5-4 to TRBJ2-2, with 10 bases fitting TRBD1. The CDR3 loop spans 16 amino acids. CDR1 SGHNT and CDR2 YYREEE come from the germline V gene (reference sequence). The junction had 3 bases not matched to a gene; V was cut back by 4 bases and J by 0 bases. The CDR3 loop is CASSVGQGANTGELFF. The CDR3 bases are TGTGCCAGCAGCGTTGGACAGGGGGCGAACACCGGGGAGCTGTTTTTT.

The rearrangement links TRBV5-1 to TRBJ2-1; 7 positions match TRBD2. The junction had 8 bases not matched to a gene; V was cut back by 7 bases and J by 10 bases. The CDR3 sequence is 12 residues long. The germline V gene has CDR1 SGHRS and CDR2 YFSETQ. CDR3 sequence (DNA): TGCGCCAGCGGTTCTAGCGGCGTGGAGCAGTTCTTC. Translated: CASGSSGVEQFF.